This entry lists 25 T cell receptor beta chains sequenced from one sample in a study of cytomegalovirus exposure and HLA in healthy donors. PCR employed 60 Vbeta and 13 Jbeta primers. Profiled with immunoSEQ multiplex PCR; TCRdb holds only in-frame clones, not every one. This sample carries about 82,000 clones, about nine tenths of them seen once, and the ten largest clones take 2.3%. The sample consisted of PBMCs. These receptors were obtained from a man aged 18 to 30 in good health and CMV-seronegative.

The chain uses TRBV11-2 and TRBJ2-7; possibly TRBD1 for D (5 bases). CDR1 SGHAT and CDR2 FQNNGV come from the germline V gene. CDR3 length: 12 residues. V was clipped by 5 bases and J by 1 base, with 6 bases between them. CDR3 in DNA: TGTGCCAGCAGCCGGACATCCTACGAGCAGTACTTC. Its protein is CASSRTSYEQYF.

This clone was seen only once. Other nucleotide sequences from this sample produce the same CDR3. This chain joins TRBV9 and TRBJ2-3, with D possibly TRBD2 on 5 matching bases. Germline V lookup: CDR1 SGDLS, CDR2 YYNGEE. V lost 2 bases to trimming and J lost 1 base, with 20 bases between them. The CDR3 has 18 amino acids. CDR3 protein: CASSVEVRTGFGTDTQYF. The CDR3 region has the DNA TGTGCCAGCAGCGTGGAGGTCCGGACGGGGTTTGGCACAGATACGCAGTATTTT.

The chain is built from TRBV18 and TRBJ2-1; 11 bases are a match to TRBD2. Germline V gene data show CDR1 as KGHSH and CDR2 as LQKENI. This CDR3 spans 20 amino acids. V lost 1 base to trimming and J lost 7 bases; unmatched junction nucleotides: 18. DNA of the CDR3: TGTGCCAGCTCACCACGACCTAGGTTTACTAGCGGGAGTCAAAGGAATGAGCAGTTCTTC. Translation: CASSPRPRFTSGSQRNEQFF.

V gene TRBV7-2 combines with J gene TRBJ2-7, with no clear D. Trimming left V 3 bases short and J 0 bases short, with 12 bases between. This CDR3 spans 15 amino acids. Germline lookup yields CDR1 SGHTA and CDR2 FQGNSA. The CDR3: CASSFTQSTSYEQYF. CDR3 in DNA: TGTGCCAGCAGCTTCACCCAGTCCACCTCCTACGAGCAGTACTTC.

CDR3 sequence reads: CASSPGTGGSYGYTF. In nucleotides, the CDR3 is TGTGCCAGCTCGCCCGGGACAGGGGGCTCCTATGGCTACACCTTC. The gene calls are TRBV18 and TRBJ1-2; 12 bases line up with TRBD1. Germline lookup yields CDR1 KGHSH and CDR2 LQKENI. The CDR3 runs to 15 residues. J lost 4 bases, V lost 6 bases, and 6 bases had no gene match.

The V gene is TRBV19, the J gene TRBJ2-5; 10 bases line up with TRBD1. The length of the CDR3 is 15 residues. The V gene's germline CDR1 is LNHDA and CDR2 SQIVND (reference sequence). V lost 6 bases to trimming and J lost 5 bases; unmatched junction nucleotides: 9. The DNA of the CDR3 is TGTGCCAGTAGCCGGGGACAGGGGACTTACGAGACCCAGTACTTC. Translation gives CASSRGQGTYETQYF.

This sequence joins TRBV4-3 and TRBJ2-1, with 10 bases fitting TRBD1. CDR1 LGHNA and CDR2 YSLEER come from the germline V gene. V lost 1 base and J lost 6; bases outside the gene matches: 0. CDR3 length: 14 residues. CDR3 loop: CASSQGTGGNEQFF. The CDR3 DNA follows: TGCGCCAGCAGCCAAGGGACAGGGGGCAATGAGCAGTTCTTC.

The V and J genes are TRBV9 and TRBJ2-7, with 13 bases identical to TRBD2. J gave up 6 bases and V 2 bases, and 5 bases lay outside the gene matches. From germline, CDR1 is SGDLS and CDR2 YYNGEE. The CDR3 has 15 residues. The CDR3 sequence is CASSVTSGRAAEQYF. The CDR3, as DNA: TGTGCCAGCAGCGTCACTAGCGGGAGGGCCGCCGAGCAGTACTTC.

This clone showed up just once. This chain connects TRBV5-1 to TRBJ2-1; D is unclear. Looked up from germline, CDR1 is SGHRS and CDR2 is YFSETQ. Trimming shortened V by 4 bases and J by 5 bases, and 13 bases separated the two germline ends. The CDR3 loop spans 14 amino acids. CDR3 DNA: TGCGCCAGCAGCCTCACCCTCACAAACAATGAGCAGTTCTTC. Protein product: CASSLTLTNNEQFF.

In this sample, this clone turned up a few times. The chain has TRBV5-6 and TRBJ2-2; D not certain. The ends were cut back, 1 base at V and 3 bases at J, with 7 bases in the middle. In germline, CDR1 is SGHDT, CDR2 YYEEEE. The CDR3 is 14 amino acids. CDR3 protein: CASSLWLYTGELFF. In DNA form, the CDR3 reads TGTGCCAGCAGCTTGTGGCTCTACACCGGGGAGCTGTTTTTT.

The CDR3 here is CASSPSKQGYGNQPQHF. CDR3 nucleotide sequence: TGTGCCAGCAGCCCGTCCAAACAGGGGTACGGCAATCAGCCCCAGCATTTT. This chain connects TRBV5-6 to TRBJ1-5; 7 bases are a match to TRBD1. Germline CDR1 and CDR2: SGHDT and YYEEEE. The CDR3 length is 17 residues. With 4 bases clipped from V and 2 bases from J, the junction kept 12 bases outside the gene matches. Filled out from reference TRBV5-6 and TRBJ1-5, the complete variable domain reads DAGVTQSPTHLIKTRGQQVTLRCSPKSGHDTVSWYQQALGQGPQFIFQYYEEEERQRGNFPDRFSGHQFPNYSSELNVNALLLGDSALYLCASSPSKQGYGNQPQHFGDGTRLSIL.

About this clone: Other nucleotide sequences from this sample produce the same CDR3. V usage is TRBV9 and J usage is TRBJ2-1; the D gene is possibly TRBD1 (5 bases). Germline loops: CDR1 SGDLS, CDR2 YYNGEE. CDR3 length: 16 amino acids. The V end was cut by 3 bases, the J end by 0 bases, with 13 bases between. CDR3 amino acids: CASSAHPRGSYNEQFF. The CDR3 bases are TGTGCCAGCAGCGCACACCCAAGGGGCTCCTACAATGAGCAGTTCTTC.

The V and J genes are TRBV5-6 and TRBJ2-1, with 8 bases that match TRBD1. Germline CDR1 SGHDT, CDR2 YYEEEE. The CDR3 has 17 residues. After removal of 4 bases from V and 8 bases from J, the junction contained 17 bases not matched to a gene. The CDR3 nucleotides are TGTGCCAGCAGCGCGTGGATTGACAGGGGCCCGTACGATGAGCAGTTCTTC. This sequence encodes CASSAWIDRGPYDEQFF.

The V and J genes are TRBV5-1 and TRBJ1-1; 7 bases line up with TRBD1. The V gene end was trimmed by 4 bases and the J gene end by 8 bases; junction bases not matched to a gene: 5. The V gene's germline CDR1 is SGHRS and CDR2 YFSETQ. The length of the CDR3 is 12 residues. The CDR3, as DNA: TGCGCCAGCAGCACGGGGACAGTCGAAGCTTTCTTT. Amino acids: CASSTGTVEAFF.

V is TRBV7-2 and J is TRBJ2-5, with 8 bases identical to TRBD2. The germline CDR1 and CDR2 sequences are SGHTA and FQGNSA. J was trimmed by 7 bases and V by 5 bases; bases with no gene match: 21. This CDR3 has 18 amino acids. In nucleotides, the CDR3 is TGTGCCAGCAGCCCCCCCTTGGGAACTAGCGGTCCTGTGGGGACCCAGTACTTC. This translates into CASSPPLGTSGPVGTQYF.

V usage is TRBV28 and J usage is TRBJ2-1; 9 bases agree with TRBD1. CDR3 length equals 15 residues. With V trimmed by 5 bases and J by 6 bases, 8 bases remained unmatched. Germline V CDR1 and CDR2: MDHEN, SYDVKM. CDR3 protein: CASSRLGTGTNEQFF. The CDR3 DNA reads as TGTGCCAGCAGTCGGCTCGGGACAGGGACCAATGAGCAGTTCTTC.

The chain joins TRBV4-2 to TRBJ2-7; TRBD2 aligns across 9 bases. The germline V gene encodes CDR1 LGHNA and CDR2 YNFKEQ. This CDR3 is 18 amino acids long. Trimming cost V 0 bases and J 4 bases; bases outside gene matches: 13. The DNA for the CDR3 is TGTGCCAGCAGCCAAGATCTCGCCGTGACTAGCGGAATATACGAGCAGTACTTC. Its translation is CASSQDLAVTSGIYEQYF.

CDR3: CASSEGQGVRGGAFF. In DNA form, the CDR3 reads TGTGCCAGCAGTGAAGGACAGGGGGTGAGGGGTGGGGCTTTCTTT. The chain carries TRBV6-1 and TRBJ1-1; TRBD1 matches 9 bases. Germline V gene sequence: CDR1 MNHNS, CDR2 SASEGT. V gave up 1 base and J gave up 11 bases; unmatched junction bases: 11. This CDR3 has 15 amino acids.

This chain links TRBV28 with TRBJ1-2, with a weak D call TRBD1 (6 bases). Per the germline V gene, CDR1 is MDHEN and CDR2 is SYDVKM. Trimming left V 4 bases short and J 3 bases short, with 18 bases between. The CDR3 totals 16 residues. The CDR3 nucleotides are TGTGCCAGCAGTTCACTTGGGGGGGGGCACGACTATGGCTACACCTTC. Translation gives CASSSLGGGHDYGYTF.

The CDR3 is CASSFLAGGNNEQFF. CDR3 bases: TGTGCCAGCAGCTTCCTAGCGGGAGGTAACAATGAGCAGTTCTTC. The gene calls are TRBV11-3 and TRBJ2-1; 11 bases fit TRBD2. Trimming at V came to 3 bases and at J to 5 bases, leaving 3 bases not matched to a gene. The CDR3 spans 15 residues. Germline assignment: CDR1 SGHNT and CDR2 YENEEA. Complete variable domain (other parts from reference TRBV11-3 and TRBJ2-1): EAGVVQSPRYKIIEKKQPVAFWCNPISGHNTLYWYLQNLGQGPELLIRYENEEAVDDSQLPKDRFSAERLKGVDSTLKIQPAELGDSAVYLCASSFLAGGNNEQFFGPGTRLTVL.

The chain employs TRBV29-1 and TRBJ1-1; 8 bases line up with TRBD1. The V and J ends lost 4 bases and 8 bases, in that order; junction bases with no gene match: 12. The CDR3 loop spans 14 amino acids. CDR1 is SQVTM and CDR2 is ANQGSEA in the germline V gene. The CDR3 DNA reads TGCAGCGTTGGGTTGGGCAGGGGGCTGTCCGAAGCTTTCTTT. It specifies CSVGLGRGLSEAFF.

The chain employs TRBV27 and TRBJ1-6; D is perhaps TRBD1 (5 bases). From germline, CDR1 is MNHEY and CDR2 SMNVEV (reference sequence). Trimming removed 5 bases from V and 7 bases from J, with 12 bases in between. CDR3 length: 14 amino acids. The CDR3 sequence: CASSPDSTNSPLHF. CDR3 DNA sequence: TGTGCCAGCAGTCCCGACAGTACCAATTCACCCCTCCACTTT.

The V gene is TRBV6-1, the J gene TRBJ2-1; 11 nucleotides align to TRBD1. This CDR3 is built from 14 residues. The germline CDR1 and CDR2 sequences are MNHNS and SASEGT. V lost 8 bases and J lost 0; bases outside the gene matches: 0. CDR3: CASGQGASYNEQFF. The DNA for the CDR3 is TGTGCCAGCGGACAGGGGGCCTCCTACAATGAGCAGTTCTTC.

The chain carries TRBV19 and TRBJ2-5; tentatively, D is TRBD1 (6 bases). The DNA end is a closer match to TRBJ2-7, so the J assignment may be wrong. Germline lookup yields CDR1 LNHDA and CDR2 SQIVND (reference sequence). This CDR3 region has 14 residues. CDR3 protein: CASSMQGSSGEQYF. The CDR3 coding sequence is TGTGCCAGTAGTATGCAGGGGTCGTCTGGCGAGCAGTACTTC.

The rearrangement uses TRBV6-5 and TRBJ2-7, with D tentatively TRBD1 (6 bases). The CDR3 has 16 residues. Trimming stripped 0 bases from V and 2 bases from J, with 14 bases between. The germline CDR1 and CDR2 sequences are MNHEY and SVGAGI. CDR3 bases: TGTGCCAGCAGTTACTCGACTGGGGGCAGGACCTACGAGCAGTACTTC. Amino acids: CASSYSTGGRTYEQYF.